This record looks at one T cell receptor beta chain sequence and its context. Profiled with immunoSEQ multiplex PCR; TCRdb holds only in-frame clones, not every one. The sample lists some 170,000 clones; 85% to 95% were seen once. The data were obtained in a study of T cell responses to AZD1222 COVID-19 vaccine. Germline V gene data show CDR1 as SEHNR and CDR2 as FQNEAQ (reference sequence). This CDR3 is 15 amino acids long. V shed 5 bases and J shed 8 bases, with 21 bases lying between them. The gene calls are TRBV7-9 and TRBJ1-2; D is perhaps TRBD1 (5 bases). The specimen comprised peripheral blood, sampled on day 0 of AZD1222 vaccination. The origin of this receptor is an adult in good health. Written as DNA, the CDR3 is TGTGCCAGCAGCCCCTACCAGGGAGGATGGATCGGCTACACCTTC. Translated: CASSPYQGGWIGYTF.